A single sample gave rise to the 16 T cell receptor beta chains below, sequenced in a study of cytomegalovirus exposure and HLA in healthy donors. 13 Jbeta primers and 60 Vbeta primers were used for the PCR. Generated by immunoSEQ multiplex PCR, the TCRdb table keeps only in-frame clones and is missing some. Of around 100,000 clones listed, approximately 70% are singletons. The sequencing input was PBMCs. The receptors were gathered from a man aged 25 to 40 in good health and CMV-seropositive.

The chain combines TRBV6-5 with TRBJ2-7; 9 nucleotides align to TRBD1. The trim removed 6 bases at V and 4 bases at J, leaving 7 bases unmatched. The CDR3 is made up of 14 amino acids. The germline gives CDR1 MNHEY, CDR2 SVGAGI. This CDR3 reads CASSSGQGGYEQYV. CDR3 bases: TGTGCCAGCAGCTCGGGACAGGGCGGATACGAGCAGTACGTC.

The chain recombines TRBV7-3 with TRBJ1-3, with D perhaps matching TRBD1 (5 bases). V lost 5 bases, J lost 4 bases, and 12 bases lay in between. The CDR3 covers 14 residues. CDR1 SGHTA and CDR2 FQGTGA come from the germline V gene. The CDR3 DNA sequence: TGTGCCAGCAGCGGCCCGGGGGACGGAAACACCATATATTTT. Translated, it gives CASSGPGDGNTIYF. The entire variable domain, with the rest obtained from reference TRBV7-3 and TRBJ1-3, is as follows: GAGVSQTPSNKVTEKGKYVELRCDPISGHTALYWYRQSLGQGPEFLIYFQGTGAADDSGLPNDRFFAVRPEGSVSTLKIQRTERGDSAVYLCASSGPGDGNTIYFGEGSWLTVV.

This clone appeared a few times. The chain joins TRBV4-2 to TRBJ2-7, with 16 bases identical to TRBD2. CDR1 LGHNA and CDR2 YNFKEQ come from the germline V gene. This CDR3 contains 17 residues. V dropped 3 bases and J dropped 5; count of bases not matched to a gene: 7. DNA of the CDR3: TGTGCCAGCAGCCAGACTCAGGGACTAGCGGGGGGGAACGAGCAGTACTTC. It specifies CASSQTQGLAGGNEQYF.

This chain links TRBV5-8 with TRBJ2-6; 8 bases align to TRBD1. Germline V gives CDR1 SGHTS, CDR2 YDEGEE. This CDR3 has 16 amino acids. The V and J ends lost 4 bases and 1 base, in that order; junction bases with no gene match: 4. The CDR3 DNA reads TGTGCCAGCAGCCGGACAGGGCGGTCTGGGGCCAACGTCCTGACTTTC. This translates into CASSRTGRSGANVLTF.

This chain joins TRBV27 and TRBJ2-7; 8 bases fit TRBD2. This CDR3 contains 14 residues. With 2 bases clipped from V and 3 bases from J, the junction kept 3 bases outside the gene matches. CDR1 is MNHEY, CDR2 SMNVEV, per germline (reference sequence). This CDR3 reads CASSLAGGLYEQYV. DNA of the CDR3: TGTGCCAGCAGTTTAGCGGGAGGTCTCTACGAGCAGTACGTC.

The rearrangement joins TRBV9 to TRBJ2-3; a weak D match, TRBD1 (6 bases). Germline CDR1 and CDR2: SGDLS and YYNGEE. Trimming cost V 0 bases and J 2 bases, with 13 bases left between them. The CDR3 consists of 16 residues. The CDR3 DNA sequence: TGTGCCAGCAGCGTAGCCCCAGGGGTCGTCACAGATACGCAGTATTTT. Protein product: CASSVAPGVVTDTQYF.

This clone occurred a few times. The chain employs TRBV5-3 and TRBJ2-1; weak D call: TRBD1 (5 bases). TRBV5-3 is identified as an open reading frame with a role that is uncertain. Trimming left V 0 bases short and J 8 bases short, with 24 bases between. The CDR3 spans 18 residues. The DNA for the CDR3 is TGTGCCAGAAGCTTGGAGTTGGATCGGCAGGGAACGGGCGATGAGCAGTTCTTC. Amino acid sequence: CARSLELDRQGTGDEQFF.

The gene calls are TRBV28 and TRBJ1-1, with TRBD1 matching 10 bases. The CDR3 runs 14 residues. Germline trimming cut 5 bases from V and 4 bases from J; bases unmatched to any gene: 4. Germline values: CDR1 MDHEN, CDR2 SYDVKM. The CDR3 spells CASSLGTGVTEAFF. The CDR3 DNA reads TGTGCCAGCAGTCTCGGGACAGGGGTCACTGAAGCTTTCTTT.

The CDR3 nucleotides read TGTGCCAGCAGCTTGGGAGGTTATGGCTACACCTTC. Protein: CASSLGGYGYTF. The chain combines TRBV5-6 with TRBJ1-2, with D hard to call. CDR1 and CDR2 (germline): SGHDT, YYEEEE. The V end was cut by 0 bases, the J end by 5 bases, with 5 bases between. This CDR3 contains 12 residues.

The V call is TRBV4-3, the J call TRBJ2-1, with 9 bases fitting TRBD2. The CDR3 has 14 residues. The J segment lost 9 bases and the V segment lost 3 bases, leaving 6 bases of the junction unmatched. Germline values: CDR1 LGHNA, CDR2 YSLEER. The CDR3 nucleotides are TGCGCCAGCAGCCAGCGGGAGGGCACGGGTGAGCAGTTCTTC. This codes for CASSQREGTGEQFF.

This clone was counted a single time. V and J are TRBV10-2 and TRBJ2-7; 7 bases are shared with TRBD1. The CDR3 is 14 amino acids. The germline V gene has CDR1 WSHSY and CDR2 SAAADI. V gave up 4 bases and J gave up 1 base; unmatched junction bases: 4. The CDR3 protein is CASSGQGRSYEQYV. CDR3 in DNA: TGCGCCAGCAGTGGACAGGGCCGATCCTACGAGCAGTACGTC.

The V call is TRBV5-1, the J call TRBJ2-3; 9 nucleotides align to TRBD2. The V and J ends lost 3 bases and 9 bases, in that order; junction bases with no gene match: 5. This CDR3 is built from 13 residues. CDR1 is SGHRS and CDR2 is YFSETQ in the germline V gene. This chain's CDR3 is CASSSLAGSTQYF. CDR3 DNA: TGCGCCAGCAGCTCTCTAGCGGGATCCACGCAGTATTTT.

The chain recombines TRBV15 with TRBJ1-2, with 8 bases matching TRBD1. J lost 3 bases, V lost 9 bases, and 6 bases had no gene match. This CDR3 has 13 residues. Germline loops: CDR1 LNHNV, CDR2 YYDKDF (reference sequence). For the CDR3, the DNA is TGTGCCACTCGGACAGGGCGGGACTATGGCTACACCTTC. This encodes CATRTGRDYGYTF.

This chain uses TRBV5-6 with TRBJ1-1, with 7 bases aligning to TRBD1. CDR3 size: 15 residues. Looked up from germline, CDR1 is SGHDT and CDR2 is YYEEEE. V gave up 3 bases and J gave up 1 base; unmatched junction bases: 6. CDR3 amino acids: CASSSYDRENTEAFF. The DNA for the CDR3 is TGTGCCAGCAGCTCCTATGACAGGGAGAACACTGAAGCTTTCTTT.

J is TRBJ2-7 and V is TRBV15, with a possible D match to TRBD2 (5 bases). CDR3 length: 18 amino acids. Per germline, CDR1 LNHNV and CDR2 YYDKDF (reference sequence). Deletions cut 0 bases from V and 4 bases from J, with 22 bases between. As DNA, the CDR3 is TGTGCCACCAGCAGAGATCCCCTGGACCGAGGGCGTGTTTACGAGCAGTACTTC. Translation: CATSRDPLDRGRVYEQYF.

This clone was counted only a few times. The chain joins TRBV7-9 to TRBJ2-1, with TRBD2 matching over 8 bases. Germline CDR1 is SEHNR and CDR2 is FQNEAQ (reference sequence). The CDR3 has 15 amino acids. The junction had 8 bases not matched to a gene; V was cut back by 6 bases and J by 4 bases. This chain's CDR3 is CASSEIAGSYNEQFF. CDR3 nucleotides: TGTGCCAGCAGTGAGATAGCGGGATCTTACAATGAGCAGTTCTTC.